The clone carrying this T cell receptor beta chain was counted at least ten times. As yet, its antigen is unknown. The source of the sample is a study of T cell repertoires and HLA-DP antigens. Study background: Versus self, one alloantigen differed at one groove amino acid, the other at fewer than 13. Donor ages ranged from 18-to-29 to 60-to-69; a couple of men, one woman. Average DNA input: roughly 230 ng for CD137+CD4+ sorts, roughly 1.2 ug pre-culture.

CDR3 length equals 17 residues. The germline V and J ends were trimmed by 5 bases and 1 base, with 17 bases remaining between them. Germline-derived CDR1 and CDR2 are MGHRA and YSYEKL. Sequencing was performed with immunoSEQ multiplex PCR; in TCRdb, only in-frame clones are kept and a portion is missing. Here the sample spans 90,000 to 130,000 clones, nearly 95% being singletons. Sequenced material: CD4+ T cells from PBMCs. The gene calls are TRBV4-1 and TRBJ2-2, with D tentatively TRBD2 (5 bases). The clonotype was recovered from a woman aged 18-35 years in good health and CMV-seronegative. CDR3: CASSGLDLGWNTGELFF. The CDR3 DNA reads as TGCGCCAGCAGCGGACTGGATCTGGGTTGGAACACCGGGGAGCTGTTTTTT.